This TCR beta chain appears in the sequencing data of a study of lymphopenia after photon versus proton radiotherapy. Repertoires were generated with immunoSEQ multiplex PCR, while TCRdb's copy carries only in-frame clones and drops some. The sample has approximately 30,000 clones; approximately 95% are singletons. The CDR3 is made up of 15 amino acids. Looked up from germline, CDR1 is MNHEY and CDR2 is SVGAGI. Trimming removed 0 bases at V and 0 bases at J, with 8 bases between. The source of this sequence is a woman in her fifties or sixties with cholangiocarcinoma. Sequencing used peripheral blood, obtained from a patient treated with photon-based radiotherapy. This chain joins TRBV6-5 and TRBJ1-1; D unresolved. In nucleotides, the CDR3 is TGTGCCAGCAGTTACTCAGGCCTTATGAACACTGAAGCTTTCTTT. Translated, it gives CASSYSGLMNTEAFF.